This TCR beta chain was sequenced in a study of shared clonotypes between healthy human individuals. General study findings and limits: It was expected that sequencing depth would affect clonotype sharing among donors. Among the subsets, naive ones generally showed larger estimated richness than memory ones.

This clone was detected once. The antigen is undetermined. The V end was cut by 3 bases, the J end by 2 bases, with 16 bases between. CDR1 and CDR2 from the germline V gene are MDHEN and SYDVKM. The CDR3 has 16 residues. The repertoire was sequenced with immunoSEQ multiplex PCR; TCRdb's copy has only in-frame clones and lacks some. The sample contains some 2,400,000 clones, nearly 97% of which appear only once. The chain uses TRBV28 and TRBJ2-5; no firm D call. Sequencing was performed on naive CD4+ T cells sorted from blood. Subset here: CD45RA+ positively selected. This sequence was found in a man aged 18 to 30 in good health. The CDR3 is CASSFSPAVGQETQYF. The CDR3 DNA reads TGTGCCAGCAGTTTCTCCCCGGCAGTAGGGCAAGAGACCCAGTACTTC.